These 14 T cell receptor beta chains came from one sample sequenced in a study of T cells in Graves' hyperthyroidism and ophthalmopathy. It was RNA transcripts that yielded the amplified TCR beta CDR3 regions. During a first-round RT-PCR of the TCR CDR3, the HTBI primer set was used. TCRdb itself ran the multiplex PCR reads through MiXCR, one entry per CDR3 protein. The repertoire holds roughly 250,000 distinct CDR3 sequences, with roughly 22% as singletons. The material sequenced was blood. The source of these receptors is a man aged 25 to 45 with Graves' ophthalmopathy.

This clonotype was counted ten times or more. The chain carries TRBV28 and TRBJ1-1, with a possible D match to TRBD1 (5 bases). This CDR3 comprises 13 residues. Germline lookup yields CDR1 MDHEN and CDR2 SYDVKM. Trimming took off 11 bases at V and 0 bases at J, with 13 bases between the two ends. This CDR3 reads CALSGGMNTEAFF. Here the CDR3 DNA reads TGTGCCCTCAGCGGGGGTATGAACACTGAAGCTTTCTTT. Looking up the rest from reference TRBV28 and TRBJ1-1 gives the full variable domain: DVKVTQSSRYLVKRTGEKVFLECVQDMDHENMFWYRQDPGLGLRLIYFSYDVKMKEKGDIPEGYSVSREKKERFSLILESASTNQTSMYLCALSGGMNTEAFFGQGTRLTVV.

This clonotype was recorded at least ten times. This chain links TRBV2 with TRBJ2-1; D may be TRBD2 (5 bases). The CDR3 consists of 13 residues. Trimming pared 2 bases from V and 7 bases from J, leaving 9 bases between. The germline V gene encodes CDR1 SNHLY and CDR2 FYNNEI. CDR3 region: CASSERGGNEQFF. As DNA, the CDR3 is TGTGCCAGCAGTGAACGGGGTGGTAATGAGCAGTTCTTC.

Note on this clonotype: A single base separates this from a much larger clone, so it may be a read error. This rearrangement joins TRBV7-3 to TRBJ2-1, with D possibly matching TRBD1 (6 bases). The germline V and J ends were trimmed by 0 bases and 9 bases, with 9 bases remaining between them. Per germline, CDR1 SGHTA and CDR2 FQGTGA. The CDR3 has 13 amino acids. In DNA form, the CDR3 reads TGTGCCAGCAGCTTAACGGAGGACAGTGAGCAGTTCTTC. Its protein product is CASSLTEDSEQFF.

This clonotype was seen many times. The V and J genes are TRBV7-3 and TRBJ2-1; D might be TRBD1 (6 bases). Germline CDR1 and CDR2: SGHTA and FQGTGA. The CDR3 is 14 residues long. Trimming shortened V by 3 bases and J by 7 bases, and 13 bases separated the two germline ends. Written as DNA, the CDR3 is TGTGCCAGCAGCTTCAGGGGATCAGGGAATGAGCAGTTCTTC. Protein: CASSFRGSGNEQFF. The variable domain in full, with the rest retrieved from reference TRBV7-3 and TRBJ2-1, is GAGVSQTPSNKVTEKGKYVELRCDPISGHTALYWYRQSLGQGPEFLIYFQGTGAADDSGLPNDRFFAVRPEGSVSTLKIQRTERGDSAVYLCASSFRGSGNEQFFGPGTRLTVL.

This sequence joins TRBV11-1 and TRBJ2-1; 7 bases are shared with TRBD2. J gave up 7 bases and V 6 bases, and 12 bases lay outside the gene matches. CDR3 length: 15 amino acids. Germline lookup yields CDR1 SGHAT and CDR2 FQDESV (reference sequence). The CDR3 loop reads CASSWREIDMNEQFF. CDR3 in DNA: TGTGCCAGCAGTTGGCGGGAGATCGACATGAATGAGCAGTTCTTC.

V and J are TRBV28 and TRBJ1-6; D is possibly TRBD1 (6 bases). The CDR3 is made up of 16 amino acids. Germline V gene data show CDR1 as MDHEN and CDR2 as SYDVKM. V was trimmed by 2 bases and J by 16 bases, leaving 24 bases between them. CDR3 loop: CASSLGGAADAQRLHF. CDR3 in DNA: TGTGCCAGCAGTTTAGGGGGGGCTGCAGACGCCCAACGACTCCACTTT.

In its sample, this clonotype was seen many times. V is TRBV28 and J is TRBJ2-1; D is possibly TRBD2 (5 bases). The CDR3 runs 14 residues. Germline values: CDR1 MDHEN, CDR2 SYDVKM. Trimming cost V 3 bases and J 6 bases, with 12 bases left between them. In DNA, the CDR3 is TGTGCCAGCAGTTTCAGCGGTTTGAGCAATGAGCAGTTCTTC. It yields the protein CASSFSGLSNEQFF. The variable domain in full, with the rest retrieved from reference TRBV28 and TRBJ2-1, is DVKVTQSSRYLVKRTGEKVFLECVQDMDHENMFWYRQDPGLGLRLIYFSYDVKMKEKGDIPEGYSVSREKKERFSLILESASTNQTSMYLCASSFSGLSNEQFFGPGTRLTVL.

The J gene is TRBJ2-2, the V gene TRBV9; no clear D. The CDR3 covers 14 residues. The germline CDR1 and CDR2 sequences are SGDLS and YYNGEE. V lost 2 bases and J lost 2, with 7 bases in between. The CDR3 here is CASSVEPNTGELFF. CDR3 in DNA: TGTGCCAGCAGCGTGGAGCCCAACACCGGGGAGCTGTTTTTT.

This clonotype was seen a few times. The V gene is TRBV28, the J gene TRBJ1-2; D remains ambiguous. Trimming removed 9 bases at V and 8 bases at J, with 13 bases between. There are 11 residues in the CDR3. CDR1 and CDR2 (germline): MDHEN, SYDVKM. CDR3 sequence: CASQDVYGYTF. Here the CDR3 DNA reads TGTGCCAGTCAAGACGTCTACGGCTACACCTTC.

Only a few counts were recorded for this clonotype. The J gene is TRBJ2-3, the V gene TRBV4-2, with 12 bases lining up with TRBD2. The junction had 8 bases not matched to a gene; V was cut back by 0 bases and J by 7 bases. The CDR3 contains 17 residues. The V gene's germline CDR1 is LGHNA and CDR2 YNFKEQ. CDR3 region: CASSQDPTSGSRHTQYF. The CDR3 coding sequence is TGTGCCAGCAGCCAAGATCCGACTAGCGGGAGTCGACATACGCAGTATTTT.

This chain joins TRBV28 and TRBJ1-2, with 11 bases aligning to TRBD1. Germline CDR1 is MDHEN and CDR2 is SYDVKM. The CDR3 consists of 15 residues. The J segment lost 5 bases and the V segment lost 5 bases, leaving 7 bases of the junction unmatched. In DNA, the CDR3 is TGTGCCAGCAGTGGCTTAGGGACAGGGGGTTATGGCTACACCTTC. Its translation is CASSGLGTGGYGYTF.

About this clonotype: A much larger clone lies one base from this, so it may be a read error. V and J are TRBV11-2 and TRBJ2-1; unclear D gene. Germline values: CDR1 SGHAT, CDR2 FQNNGV. The CDR3 runs 16 residues. This chain's CDR3 is CASSRSLAGNFNEQLF. CDR3 nucleotides: TGTGCCAGCAGCCGATCTCTGGCAGGAAACTTCAATGAGCAGCTCTTC.

This clonotype was seen repeatedly, ten times or more. This rearrangement joins TRBV3-1 to TRBJ2-5; D is unresolved. Trimming shortened V by 0 bases and J by 4 bases, and 12 bases separated the two germline ends. This CDR3 has 15 residues. Germline lookup yields CDR1 LGHDT and CDR2 YNNKEL (reference sequence). CDR3: CASSQDLREAETQYF. CDR3 in DNA: TGTGCCAGCAGCCAAGATTTGCGAGAGGCAGAGACCCAGTACTTC.

This clonotype was detected many times. J is TRBJ2-1 and V is TRBV12-3 or TRBV12-4; D uncertain. V dropped 2 bases and J dropped 8 bases, with 10 bases sitting between them. The CDR3 runs to 13 residues. The CDR3: CASSLNSGHEQFF. CDR3 sequence (DNA): TGTGCCAGCAGTTTAAATTCCGGACATGAGCAGTTCTTC.